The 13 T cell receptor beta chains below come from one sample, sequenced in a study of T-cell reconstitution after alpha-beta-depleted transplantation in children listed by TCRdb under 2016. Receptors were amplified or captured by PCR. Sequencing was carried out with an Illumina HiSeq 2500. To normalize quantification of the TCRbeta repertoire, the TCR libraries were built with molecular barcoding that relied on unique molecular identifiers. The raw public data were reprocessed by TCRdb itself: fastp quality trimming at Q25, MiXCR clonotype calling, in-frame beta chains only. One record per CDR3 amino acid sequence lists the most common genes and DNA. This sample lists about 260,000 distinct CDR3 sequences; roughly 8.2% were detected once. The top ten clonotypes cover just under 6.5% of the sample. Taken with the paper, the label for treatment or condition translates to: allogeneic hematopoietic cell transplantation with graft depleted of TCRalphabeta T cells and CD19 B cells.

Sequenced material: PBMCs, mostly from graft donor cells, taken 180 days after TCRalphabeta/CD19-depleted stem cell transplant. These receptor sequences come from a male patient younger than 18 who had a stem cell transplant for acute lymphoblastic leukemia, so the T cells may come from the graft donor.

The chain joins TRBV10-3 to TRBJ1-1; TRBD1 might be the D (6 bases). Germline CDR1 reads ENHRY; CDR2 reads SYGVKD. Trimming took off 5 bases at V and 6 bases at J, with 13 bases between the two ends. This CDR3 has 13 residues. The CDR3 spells CAISYRDGPEAFF. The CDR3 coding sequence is TGTGCCATCAGTTACAGGGACGGGCCTGAAGCTTTCTTT.

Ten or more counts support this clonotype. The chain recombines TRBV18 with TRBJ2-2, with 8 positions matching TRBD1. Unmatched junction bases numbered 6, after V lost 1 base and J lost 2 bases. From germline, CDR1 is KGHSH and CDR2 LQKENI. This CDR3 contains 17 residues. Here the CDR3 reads CASSPRDRGPNTGELFF. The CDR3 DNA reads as TGTGCCAGCTCACCACGTGACAGGGGCCCAAACACCGGGGAGCTGTTTTTT. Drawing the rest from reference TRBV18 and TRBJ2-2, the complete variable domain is NAGVMQNPRHLVRRRGQEARLRCSPMKGHSHVYWYRQLPEEGLKFMVYLQKENIIDESGMPKERFSAEFPKEGPSILRIQQVVRGDSAAYFCASSPRDRGPNTGELFFGEGSRLTVL.

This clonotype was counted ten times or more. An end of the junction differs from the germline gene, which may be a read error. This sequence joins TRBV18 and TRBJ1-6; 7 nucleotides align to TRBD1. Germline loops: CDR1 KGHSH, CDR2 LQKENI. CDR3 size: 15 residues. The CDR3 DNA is TGTGCCAGCTCCCCACTACAGGGGAAGGGTTCACCCCTCCACTTT. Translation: CASSPLQGKGSPLHF.

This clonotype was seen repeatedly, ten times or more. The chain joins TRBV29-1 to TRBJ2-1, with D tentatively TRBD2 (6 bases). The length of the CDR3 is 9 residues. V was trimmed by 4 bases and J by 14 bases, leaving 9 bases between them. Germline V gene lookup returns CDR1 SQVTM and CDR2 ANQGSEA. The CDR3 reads CSVGGGEFF. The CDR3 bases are TGCAGCGTTGGTGGAGGGGAGTTCTTC.

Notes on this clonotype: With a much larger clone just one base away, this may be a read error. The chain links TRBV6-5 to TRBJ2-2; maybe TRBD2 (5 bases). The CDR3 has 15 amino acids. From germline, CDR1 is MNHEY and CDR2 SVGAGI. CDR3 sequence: CASRYFEGLTGELFF. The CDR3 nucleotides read TGTGCCAGCAGATACTTCGAGGGCTTAACCGGGGAGCTGTTTTTT.

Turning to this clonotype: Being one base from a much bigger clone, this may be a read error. The CDR3 nucleotides are TGTGCCGGCAGCTTAGCCACGGGTTACAATGAGCAGTTCTTC. This codes for CAGSLATGYNEQFF. This chain links TRBV13 with TRBJ2-1; no clear D gene. This CDR3 spans 14 amino acids. CDR1 is PRHDT and CDR2 is FYEKMQ in the germline V gene (reference sequence). The variable domain in full, completed from reference TRBV13 and TRBJ2-1, reads AAGVIQSPRHLIKEKRETATLKCYPIPRHDTVYWYQQGPGQDPQFLISFYEKMQSDKGSIPDRFSAQQFSDYHSELNMSSLELGDSALYFCAGSLATGYNEQFFGPGTRLTVL.

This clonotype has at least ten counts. CDR3 sequence reads: CSAFSDTPYEQYF. The CDR3 DNA reads TGCAGTGCTTTCTCGGACACTCCATACGAGCAGTACTTC. The genes are TRBV20-1 and TRBJ2-7, with D maybe TRBD1 (5 bases). Trimming cost V 5 bases and J 4 bases, with 15 bases left between them. CDR3 length equals 13 residues. Per germline, CDR1 DFQATT and CDR2 SNEGSKA (reference sequence).

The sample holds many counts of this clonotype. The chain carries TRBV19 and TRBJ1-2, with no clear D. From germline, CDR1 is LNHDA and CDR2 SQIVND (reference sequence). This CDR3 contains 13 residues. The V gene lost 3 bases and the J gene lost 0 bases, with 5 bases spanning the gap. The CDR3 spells CASSIGTNYGYTF. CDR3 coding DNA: TGTGCCAGTAGTATCGGGACTAACTATGGCTACACCTTC.

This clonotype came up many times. The CDR3 DNA reads as TGCAGTGCTAGGCCCGCTAGCGGGGAAGAGACCCAGTACTTC. Translated, it gives CSARPASGEETQYF. This chain joins TRBV20-1 and TRBJ2-5, with 9 bases fitting TRBD2. V lost 3 bases to trimming and J lost 3 bases; unmatched junction nucleotides: 5. The germline gives CDR1 DFQATT, CDR2 SNEGSKA (reference sequence). This CDR3 comprises 14 residues.

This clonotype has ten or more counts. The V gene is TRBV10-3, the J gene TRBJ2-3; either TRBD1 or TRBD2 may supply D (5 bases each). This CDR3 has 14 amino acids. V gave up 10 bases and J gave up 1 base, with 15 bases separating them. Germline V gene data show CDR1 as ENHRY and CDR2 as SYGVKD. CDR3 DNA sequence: TGTGCCACTAGAGGGGCGGGCCGCACAGATACGCAGTATTTT. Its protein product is CATRGAGRTDTQYF.

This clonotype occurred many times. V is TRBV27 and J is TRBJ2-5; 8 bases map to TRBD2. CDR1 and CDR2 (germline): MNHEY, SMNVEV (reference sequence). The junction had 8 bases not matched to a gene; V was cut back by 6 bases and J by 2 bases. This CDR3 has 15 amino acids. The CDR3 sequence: CASSHGRGVQETQYF. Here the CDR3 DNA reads TGTGCCAGCAGCCACGGGCGGGGGGTACAAGAGACCCAGTACTTC.

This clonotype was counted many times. The CDR3 DNA reads TGTGCCAGCAGCTTAAAACTGACTAGCGGGGGACCCTCTGGGGCCAACGTCCTGACTTTC. This encodes CASSLKLTSGGPSGANVLTF. The chain has TRBV7-2 and TRBJ2-6; 12 nucleotides align to TRBD2. In germline, CDR1 is SGHTA, CDR2 FQGNSA. The CDR3 covers 20 residues. The V segment lost 2 bases and the J segment 0 bases; nucleotides outside the gene matches: 8.

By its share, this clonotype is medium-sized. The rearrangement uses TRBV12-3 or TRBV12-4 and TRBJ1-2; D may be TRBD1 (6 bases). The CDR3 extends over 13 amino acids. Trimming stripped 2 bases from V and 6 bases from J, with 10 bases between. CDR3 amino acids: CASSLPWTDGYTF. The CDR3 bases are TGTGCCAGCAGTTTACCCTGGACAGATGGCTACACCTTC.